The entry below gives a single T cell receptor beta chain sequence along with its context. This specimen belongs to a study of control samples from healthy donors and cancer patients. Sequenced by immunoSEQ multiplex PCR; TCRdb stores in-frame clones only, minus some. This sample carries about 120,000 clones, roughly nine tenths of them seen once, and the ten largest clones take around 1.1%. This CDR3 spans 17 amino acids. V gave up 4 bases and J gave up 2 bases; unmatched junction bases: 10. The germline CDR1 and CDR2 sequences are SGHVS and FQNEAQ. The chain is built from TRBV7-8 and TRBJ1-5; 8 bases map to TRBD1. This TCR was recovered from a woman aged 45-65 years with colorectal cancer. The specimen was PBMCs. CDR3 amino acids: CASSSTPQGAGNQPQHF. CDR3 DNA: TGTGCCAGCAGCTCTACTCCTCAGGGGGCCGGCAATCAGCCCCAGCATTTT.